The clone carrying this T cell receptor (beta chain) has a handful of counts. The CDR3 end is not reached by the read, which stops 3 residues before it; the germline J gene fills it in. Clones were sequenced by immunoSEQ multiplex PCR, and TCRdb holds only the in-frame ones, with some missing. The sample yields 40,000 or so clones, without any singletons. This sample is drawn from a study of T cell clonality in common variable immunodeficiency. Germline CDR1 is DFQATT and CDR2 is SNEGSKA (reference sequence). V gave up 5 bases and J gave up 3 bases; unmatched junction bases: 10. The CDR3 sequence is 15 residues long.

This receptor was identified in a person between 18 and 75 years old in good health. The chain is built from TRBV20-1 and TRBJ2-7; 10 bases line up with TRBD2. Sequencing was carried out using peripheral blood mononuclear cells. The CDR3 DNA, read in part, is TGCAGTGCTCCGGTGGGGCTAGCGGGAGACTACGAG. It encodes CSAPVGLAGDYE. The full CDR3 protein is CSAPVGLAGDYEQYF.